This T cell receptor beta chain was observed in a study of blood T cell repertoires in COVID-19. Across the whole study: Researchers got acute and convalescent COVID-19 samples from the United States, Italy and Spain.

Study processing details: For nucleated cells, counts were estimated from reference gene primer amplification. Only in-frame clones appear in the TCRdb table, and some are missing; sequencing was by immunoSEQ multiplex PCR. The D gene and trimming were derived from the DNA, and the V and J assignments and clone size from that table. The sample shows approximately 190,000 clones, roughly 89% of them seen only once. The germline V and J ends were trimmed by 5 bases and 4 bases, with 8 bases remaining between them. The CDR3 covers 12 residues. Per germline, CDR1 MGHDK and CDR2 SYGVNS. Self-reported history from a screening survey and questionnaire set each donor's cohort. Within 2 weeks of study entry, exposed participants had contacted a PCR-confirmed or clinician-diagnosed COVID-19 case.

Sequenced input: PBMCs or T cells enriched from blood (not recorded which). This rearrangement joins TRBV25-1 to TRBJ1-1; D gene ambiguous. This clonotype was obtained from a woman in her twenties or thirties who had been exposed to COVID-19. For the CDR3, the DNA is TGTGCCAGCAGTTTTACGGGCACTGAAGCTTTCTTT. This translates into CASSFTGTEAFF.